A single sample is the source of the 19 T cell receptor beta chains below, sequenced in a study of technical replicates of blood from a few donors. Measured with immunoSEQ multiplex PCR; TCRdb has only the in-frame clones, and not every one. The sample lists roughly 15,000 clones; 80% were seen once. The sample was PBMCs. These receptor sequences come from a human donor in good health.

V usage is TRBV30 and J usage is TRBJ2-6, with a possible D match to TRBD1 (6 bases). V lost 6 bases to trimming and J lost 0 bases, with 18 bases between them. Germline loops: CDR1 GTSNPN, CDR2 SVGIG (reference sequence). The CDR3 spans 17 residues. This chain's CDR3 is CACPLAGASSGANVLTF. The CDR3 DNA is TGTGCCTGCCCCCTGGCAGGGGCAAGCTCTGGGGCCAACGTCCTGACTTTC.

J is TRBJ2-3 and V is TRBV29-1; 8 bases agree with TRBD2. Germline-derived CDR1 and CDR2 are SQVTM and ANQGSEA. The CDR3 has 14 residues. The J segment lost 4 bases and the V segment lost 1 base, leaving 4 bases of the junction unmatched. CDR3 in DNA: TGCAGCGTTGAAGCGGGAGGGCCAGCAGATACGCAGTATTTT. Amino acids: CSVEAGGPADTQYF.

This chain joins TRBV5-1 and TRBJ1-1; D perhaps matches TRBD1 (5 bases). Germline V gene sequence: CDR1 SGHRS, CDR2 YFSETQ. The CDR3 length is 11 residues. Trimming removed 1 base from V and 12 bases from J, with 10 bases in between. CDR3 DNA sequence: TGCGCCAGCAGCTTGACAGGCCATCCTTTCTTT. It encodes CASSLTGHPFF.

This sequence joins TRBV7-6 and TRBJ2-7; D is unclear. Between the trimmed V and J ends, which lost 1 base and 1 base, there was a span of 14 bases. Germline V gives CDR1 SGHVS, CDR2 FNYEAQ. CDR3 length equals 16 residues. The CDR3 here is CASSLDGQVPSYEQYF. In DNA form, the CDR3 reads TGTGCCAGCAGCTTAGATGGGCAGGTCCCGTCCTACGAGCAGTACTTC.

This chain uses TRBV5-4 with TRBJ2-1, with TRBD2 matching 8 bases. Trimming took 1 base from V and 8 from J; bases not matched to a gene: 8. The CDR3 runs 15 residues. Germline V gene lookup returns CDR1 SGHNT and CDR2 YYREEE (reference sequence). The CDR3 sequence is CASSLWTGGPHEQFF. The CDR3 DNA reads TGTGCCAGCAGCTTGTGGACGGGAGGGCCTCATGAGCAGTTCTTC.

V is TRBV18 and J is TRBJ2-1; TRBD2 is a possible D gene (5 bases). V lost 5 bases to trimming and J lost 9 bases, with 20 bases between them. In germline, CDR1 is KGHSH, CDR2 LQKENI. The CDR3 loop spans 15 amino acids. CDR3: CASSESSSRRGEQFF. The CDR3 DNA sequence: TGTGCCAGCTCAGAATCTAGCTCGCGACGGGGTGAGCAGTTCTTC.

The chain is built from TRBV7-9 and TRBJ2-3, with 7 nucleotides matching TRBD1. With V trimmed by 5 bases and J by 4 bases, 12 bases remained unmatched. The CDR3 sequence is 16 residues long. Germline assignment: CDR1 SEHNR and CDR2 FQNEAQ (reference sequence). The CDR3 loop reads CASSPSQGERPDTQYF. The CDR3 bases are TGTGCCAGCAGCCCCAGCCAGGGGGAGAGGCCAGATACGCAGTATTTT.

CDR3 coding DNA: TGTGCCAGCAGCGTAGAAGGAGGGGCTGGAAACACCATATATTTT. This sequence encodes CASSVEGGAGNTIYF. The chain carries TRBV9 and TRBJ1-3; tentative D call: TRBD1 (5 bases). V gave up 0 bases and J gave up 2 bases, with 9 bases separating them. This CDR3 comprises 15 residues. Germline CDR1 and CDR2: SGDLS and YYNGEE. Full variable domain (remainder filled in from reference TRBV9 and TRBJ1-3): DSGVTQTPKHLITATGQRVTLRCSPRSGDLSVYWYQQSLDQGLQFLIQYYNGEERAKGNILERFSAQQFPDLHSELNLSSLELGDSALYFCASSVEGGAGNTIYFGEGSWLTVV.

CDR3 sequence reads: CASSKGGGRFLGTDTQYF. In nucleotides, the CDR3 is TGTGCCAGCAGCAAAGGGGGCGGGAGGTTTCTTGGCACAGATACGCAGTATTTT. The chain uses TRBV9 and TRBJ2-3; perhaps TRBD2 as D (8 bases). The CDR3 has 18 residues. Trimming pared 4 bases from V and 1 base from J, leaving 22 bases between. Looked up from germline, CDR1 is SGDLS and CDR2 is YYNGEE. The full variable domain, completed using reference TRBV9 and TRBJ2-3, is DSGVTQTPKHLITATGQRVTLRCSPRSGDLSVYWYQQSLDQGLQFLIQYYNGEERAKGNILERFSAQQFPDLHSELNLSSLELGDSALYFCASSKGGGRFLGTDTQYFGPGTRLTVL.

The chain employs TRBV15 and TRBJ2-4; 8 nucleotides agree with TRBD1. J gave up 6 bases and V 0 bases, and 4 bases lay outside the gene matches. The CDR3 runs 15 residues. The V gene's germline CDR1 is LNHNV and CDR2 YYDKDF (reference sequence). Here the CDR3 reads CATSRDTGGVNIQYF. The CDR3 nucleotides read TGTGCCACCAGCAGAGATACAGGGGGAGTAAACATTCAGTACTTC. The whole variable domain, filled in from reference TRBV15 and TRBJ2-4, reads DAMVIQNPRYQVTQFGKPVTLSCSQTLNHNVMYWYQQKSSQAPKLLFHYYDKDFNNEADTPDNFQSRRPNTSFCFLDIRSPGLGDTAMYLCATSRDTGGVNIQYFGAGTRLSVL.

The chain has TRBV6-5 and TRBJ2-7, with TRBD1 matching 9 bases. CDR3 length: 15 amino acids. Trimming took 6 bases from V and 4 from J; bases not matched to a gene: 10. Germline-derived CDR1 and CDR2 are MNHEY and SVGAGI. CDR3 nucleotides: TGTGCCAGCAGCATCACCGGGACAGGGCAGTACGAGCAGTACTTC. Its protein product is CASSITGTGQYEQYF.

CDR3 nucleotides: TGTGCCAGTACCAGGGGGCGCGAAGAGACCCAGTACTTC. This translates into CASTRGREETQYF. The rearrangement links TRBV7-7 to TRBJ2-5, with 8 nucleotides matching TRBD1. V trimming: 9 bases; J trimming: 3 bases; junction bases outside the gene matches: 6. The germline gives CDR1 SSHAT, CDR2 FNYEAQ (reference sequence). The CDR3 has 13 residues.

The chain is built from TRBV7-9 and TRBJ2-7; 10 bases are a match to TRBD2. In germline, CDR1 is SEHNR, CDR2 FQNEAQ (reference sequence). Trimming removed 4 bases from V and 2 bases from J; junction bases left unmatched: 8. The CDR3 spans 16 residues. This CDR3 reads CASSSQTSGRPYEQYF. The CDR3 DNA sequence: TGTGCCAGCAGCTCCCAGACTAGCGGGCGCCCCTACGAGCAGTACTTC.

With respect to this clone: The junction shows a germline mismatch at one end, possibly a read error. The sample has other DNA sequences that encode this CDR3 too. V is TRBV15 and J is TRBJ1-5, with 7 bases aligning to TRBD1. Germline-derived CDR1 and CDR2 are LNHNV and YYDKDF (reference sequence). The CDR3 length is 17 residues. The CDR3 reads CATSRGGTVLGEQPQHF. CDR3 coding DNA: TGTGCCACCAGCAGAGGTGGGACAGTCCTGGGGGAGCAGCCCCAACATTTT.

This CDR3 is CASSGRGQANTEAFF. DNA of the CDR3: TGTGCCAGCAGTGGACGGGGACAGGCGAACACTGAAGCTTTCTTT. The chain carries TRBV6-1 and TRBJ1-1, with 8 nucleotides matching TRBD1. V lost 4 bases, J lost 1 base, and 5 bases stayed unmatched. The CDR3 has 15 amino acids. CDR1 is MNHNS and CDR2 is SASEGT in the germline V gene.

The rearrangement links TRBV9 to TRBJ2-5; 12 bases are shared with TRBD2. Germline V gene lookup returns CDR1 SGDLS and CDR2 YYNGEE. There are 15 residues in the CDR3. V lost 0 bases to trimming and J lost 4 bases; unmatched junction nucleotides: 1. The CDR3 is CASSVATSGRETQYF. The CDR3 region has the DNA TGTGCCAGCAGCGTAGCGACTAGCGGGAGAGAGACCCAGTACTTC.

V and J are TRBV2 and TRBJ2-3; unclear D gene. The CDR3 spans 11 residues. Trimming removed 7 bases from V and 5 bases from J, with 7 bases in between. From germline, CDR1 is SNHLY and CDR2 FYNNEI. CDR3: CASNYQDTQYF. The CDR3 region has the DNA TGTGCCAGCAACTACCAAGATACGCAGTATTTT.

This chain joins TRBV5-1 and TRBJ1-2, with TRBD1 matching over 7 bases. The germline V gene encodes CDR1 SGHRS and CDR2 YFSETQ. This CDR3 contains 15 residues. V lost 1 base to trimming and J lost 0 bases; unmatched junction nucleotides: 3. CDR3 sequence reads: CASSLTGEANYGYTF. CDR3 in DNA: TGCGCCAGCAGCTTGACAGGGGAGGCTAACTATGGCTACACCTTC.

The J gene is TRBJ2-1, the V gene TRBV18, with TRBD1 matching over 10 bases. V dropped 5 bases and J dropped 2; count of bases not matched to a gene: 3. Germline V gene lookup returns CDR1 KGHSH and CDR2 LQKENI. The CDR3 sequence is 15 residues long. Here the CDR3 reads CASSSGQGAYNEQFF. The CDR3 DNA reads as TGTGCCAGCTCATCCGGACAGGGGGCCTACAATGAGCAGTTCTTC.